This T cell receptor (beta chain) was recorded in a study of T cell clonotyping in hematopoietic cell transplantation. V lost 3 bases and J 2 bases, leaving 11 bases between the germline ends. Germline V gene sequence: CDR1 SGHRS, CDR2 YFSETQ. This CDR3 is 14 amino acids long. Assay: immunoSEQ multiplex PCR; the TCRdb copy retains only in-frame clones and omits some. Seen here are thousands of clones, over 70% observed once, and the top ten hold about 33%. The sequence derives from a male patient aged 60 to 75 who had an allogeneic stem cell transplant, so T cells may come from the graft donor. Some clones in this sample may be carry-over from other donors' samples. V usage is TRBV5-1 and J usage is TRBJ2-5; D may match TRBD1 or TRBD2 (5 bases each). This material consisted of peripheral blood mononuclear cells, taken 180 days after allogeneic stem cell transplant. The chain's CDR3 is CASSYRDQQETQYF. In DNA, the CDR3 is TGCGCCAGCAGCTACCGGGACCAACAAGAGACCCAGTACTTC.